This TCR beta chain is drawn from a study of T-cell memory formation after mild COVID-19. On the study more broadly: Clustering of TCRs was largely donor specific.

This clonotype was seen only a few times. Its antigen is unidentified. Study-level findings and limits: A second wave expanding day 15 to 37 was CD4+-biased; contracting clones were balanced. Contracting CD4+ clones sat mainly in CM and EM; CD8+ in EMRA.

V lost 4 bases and J lost 3, with 16 bases in between. Germline CDR1 reads SGHNT; CDR2 reads YYREEE (reference sequence). This CDR3 is built from 15 residues. The TCR alpha and TCR beta cDNA libraries, bearing sample barcodes and UMIs, were generated by 5'RACE using constant-segment primers. TCRdb ran MiXCR on the 5' RACE reads and lists one entry per CDR3 protein. Here the sample spans hundreds of thousands of distinct CDR3 sequences, more than 15% being singletons. The chain has TRBV5-4 and TRBJ1-1; D may be TRBD1 (6 bases). The TCR was taken from an adult woman who had mild COVID-19 (a few samples of this study predate the infection). Cell type and time point are not known. Sequences were obtained from PBMCs or a T cell subset sorted from them (not recorded which). As DNA, the CDR3 is TGTGCCAGCAGCCCAGCGGCCAGGGGCGACACTGAAGCTTTCTTT. Translated, it gives CASSPAARGDTEAFF. Variable domain in full (rest from reference TRBV5-4 and TRBJ1-1): ETGVTQSPTHLIKTRGQQVTLRCSSQSGHNTVSWYQQALGQGPQFIFQYYREEENGRGNFPPRFSGLQFPNYSSELNVNALELDDSALYLCASSPAARGDTEAFFGQGTRLTVV.